Shown below are 29 T cell receptor beta chains from a single sample sequenced in a study of T-cell reconstitution after alpha-beta-depleted transplantation in children. The TCRbeta library incorporated unique molecular identifiers. A single record per CDR3 protein comes from TCRdb applying MiXCR to the PCR reads. The table lists 500,000 to 750,000 distinct CDR3 sequences, 10% to 15% of them singletons, with about 2.2% in the top ten. The starting material was PBMCs, mostly from graft donor cells, obtained 360 days after TCRalphabeta/CD19-depleted stem cell transplant. These receptors originate from a male patient aged 10-17 years who had a stem cell transplant for acute myeloid leukemia, so the T cells may come from the graft donor.

For this clonotype: The junction departs from germline at one end; a sequencing error may be responsible. V gene TRBV4-2 combines with J gene TRBJ2-7; D remains ambiguous. Germline CDR1 and CDR2: LGHNA and YNFKEQ. The CDR3 is made up of 11 amino acids. CDR3 amino acids: CASSQDERAGF. CDR3 DNA sequence: TGTGCCAGCAGCCAAGATGAGCGCGCTGGCTTC.

The chain couples TRBV7-9 to TRBJ1-5, with D maybe TRBD1 (5 bases). The CDR3 runs to 17 residues. CDR1 is SEHNR, CDR2 FQNEAQ, per germline (reference sequence). V was cut by 7 bases and J by 0 bases, with 19 bases left in between. DNA of the CDR3: TGTGCCAGCAATCTAGCTGGGGACGGATATAGCAATCAGCCCCAGCATTTT. This sequence encodes CASNLAGDGYSNQPQHF.

This clonotype came up a few times. The chain combines TRBV5-8 with TRBJ2-7; 7 bases match TRBD2. This CDR3 is built from 17 residues. V lost 3 bases to trimming and J lost 7 bases; unmatched junction nucleotides: 19. CDR1 SGHTS and CDR2 YDEGEE come from the germline V gene. The CDR3 sequence is CASSYWGGIYEKGEQYF. The DNA for the CDR3 is TGTGCCAGCAGCTACTGGGGGGGTATCTACGAGAAAGGTGAGCAGTACTTC.

In its sample, this clonotype was seen many times. CDR3 in DNA: TGCGCCAGCAGCCAAATACTGGGTAGGGGCTACACCTTC. As protein: CASSQILGRGYTF. The chain uses TRBV4-3 and TRBJ1-2; D not resolved. Germline CDR1 reads LGHNA; CDR2 reads YSLEER. Trimming pared 2 bases from V and 8 bases from J, leaving 12 bases between. The CDR3 loop spans 13 amino acids.

V usage is TRBV5-1 and J usage is TRBJ2-7; possible D gene TRBD2, 5 bases. The CDR3 covers 16 residues. Trimming cost V 0 bases and J 1 base, with 14 bases left between them. Germline V lookup: CDR1 SGHRS, CDR2 YFSETQ. In nucleotides, the CDR3 is TGCGCCAGCAGCTTGGCCCCCAGCGGAATATCCTACGAGCAGTACTTC. Its protein product is CASSLAPSGISYEQYF.

This clonotype was seen repeatedly, ten times or more. V usage is TRBV14 and J usage is TRBJ2-1; 12 bases are a match to TRBD2. V lost 4 bases, J lost 1 base, and 2 bases stayed unmatched. The CDR3 extends over 16 amino acids. Germline V lookup: CDR1 SGHDN, CDR2 FVKESK. The CDR3 reads CASSPGLAGSYNEQFF. In DNA, the CDR3 is TGTGCCAGCAGCCCCGGACTAGCGGGATCCTACAATGAGCAGTTCTTC.

Concerning this clonotype: This may be a read error, as it is one base from a much larger clone. V is TRBV12-3 or TRBV12-4 and J is TRBJ2-7, with D unresolved. This CDR3 spans 12 amino acids. The V gene lost 8 bases and the J gene lost 3 bases, with 11 bases spanning the gap. The CDR3 sequence is CASGPLNYEQYF. The CDR3 nucleotides are TGTGCCAGCGGCCCCCTCAACTACGAGCAGTACTTC.

This clonotype was recorded a few times. This sequence joins TRBV28 and TRBJ1-5, with a possible D match to TRBD1 (5 bases). V was clipped by 4 bases and J by 5 bases, with 12 bases between them. CDR1 is MDHEN, CDR2 SYDVKM, per germline. The length of the CDR3 is 14 residues. Here the CDR3 reads CASSSTLGHQPQHF. Here the CDR3 DNA reads TGTGCCAGCAGTTCGACCCTGGGGCATCAGCCCCAGCATTTT.

This clonotype was picked up a small number of times. The rearrangement uses TRBV30 and TRBJ2-3; TRBD2 is a possible D gene (6 bases). V shed 0 bases and J shed 0 bases, with 10 bases lying between them. Germline V lookup: CDR1 GTSNPN, CDR2 SVGIG (reference sequence). The CDR3 has 15 amino acids. CDR3 amino acids: CAWSVLATSTDTQYF. The CDR3 DNA sequence: TGTGCCTGGAGTGTTCTAGCGACTAGCACAGATACGCAGTATTTT.

V is TRBV9 and J is TRBJ2-6, with 10 bases that match TRBD1. CDR1 and CDR2 (germline): SGDLS, YYNGEE. J was trimmed by 1 base and V by 2 bases; bases with no gene match: 6. The CDR3 is made up of 18 amino acids. In DNA, the CDR3 is TGTGCCAGCAGCGTCGACAGGGGGCTTAAATCTGGGGCCAACGTCCTGACTTTC. Amino acids: CASSVDRGLKSGANVLTF.

This clonotype turned up a few times. V gene TRBV11-2 combines with J gene TRBJ2-1; the D call may be TRBD1 or TRBD2 (5 bases each). Deletions cut 7 bases from V and 3 bases from J, with 31 bases between. The CDR3 contains 20 residues. CDR1 is SGHAT, CDR2 FQNNGV, per germline. The CDR3 loop is CASTSTWGSRRPDFYNEQFF. The CDR3 nucleotides are TGTGCCAGCACTTCTACGTGGGGGTCCCGACGGCCGGACTTCTACAATGAGCAGTTCTTC.

This chain joins TRBV12-3 or TRBV12-4 and TRBJ2-2; D may be TRBD1 (6 bases). The V end was cut by 5 bases, the J end by 6 bases, with 13 bases between. The CDR3 covers 14 residues. In DNA form, the CDR3 reads TGTGCCAGCAGTGTTACAGGGTCCCCCGGGGAGCTGTTTTTT. It is translated as CASSVTGSPGELFF.

This clonotype showed up many times. The V and J genes are TRBV29-1 and TRBJ1-1; 8 bases fit TRBD1. V lost 6 bases, J lost 0 bases, and 3 bases stayed unmatched. Germline V gene lookup returns CDR1 SQVTM and CDR2 ANQGSEA. The CDR3 has 13 residues. The CDR3: CSVSGGMNTEAFF. The CDR3 coding sequence is TGCAGCGTGTCAGGGGGCATGAACACTGAAGCTTTCTTT.

This clonotype was detected a few times. V and J are TRBV7-3 and TRBJ2-1; either TRBD1 or TRBD2 may fit D (6 bases each). CDR3 size: 16 residues. Looked up from germline, CDR1 is SGHTA and CDR2 is FQGTGA. Trimming took 4 bases from V and 2 from J, leaving 15 bases between them. The CDR3 coding sequence is TGTGCCAGCAGCTCGGGGGCCCGGCCGACCTACAATGAGCAGTTCTTC. It encodes CASSSGARPTYNEQFF. Combining the CDR3 with reference TRBV7-3 and TRBJ2-1 gives the whole variable domain GAGVSQTPSNKVTEKGKYVELRCDPISGHTALYWYRQSLGQGPEFLIYFQGTGAADDSGLPNDRFFAVRPEGSVSTLKIQRTERGDSAVYLCASSSGARPTYNEQFFGPGTRLTVL.

A remark on this clonotype: It is likely a read error, because the conserved phenylalanine at the end of the CDR3 is missing. The rearrangement links TRBV7-2 to TRBJ1-2; unclear D gene. This CDR3 region has 16 residues. Germline V gene lookup returns CDR1 SGHTA and CDR2 FQGNSA. V was trimmed by 2 bases and J by 0 bases, leaving 13 bases between them. The CDR3 DNA is TGTGCCAGCAGCTTACCCTTCTGGGGAACTAACTATGGCTACACCTAC. Translating gives CASSLPFWGTNYGYTY.

The chain carries TRBV5-6 and TRBJ2-7; 7 bases agree with TRBD2. The germline V gene encodes CDR1 SGHDT and CDR2 YYEEEE. This CDR3 contains 15 residues. After removal of 2 bases from V and 0 bases from J, the junction contained 5 bases not matched to a gene. The CDR3 region is CASSFRRGSSYEQYF. The CDR3 DNA reads as TGTGCCAGCAGCTTCCGGCGGGGGAGCTCCTACGAGCAGTACTTC.

The V and J genes are TRBV2 and TRBJ1-2, with D tentatively TRBD1 (5 bases). The germline V gene encodes CDR1 SNHLY and CDR2 FYNNEI. The CDR3 has 14 amino acids. Trimming took off 4 bases at V and 3 bases at J, with 12 bases between the two ends. The CDR3 sequence is CASSGGGKDYGYTF. In DNA, the CDR3 is TGTGCCAGCAGTGGCGGGGGGAAGGACTATGGCTACACCTTC.

This clonotype occurred a few times. The gene calls are TRBV27 and TRBJ2-1; TRBD2 aligns across 13 bases. This CDR3 spans 18 amino acids. Germline loops: CDR1 MNHEY, CDR2 SMNVEV (reference sequence). V trimming: 4 bases; J trimming: 0 bases; junction bases outside the gene matches: 6. As DNA, the CDR3 is TGTGCCAGCAGTTCGACTAGCGGGAGGTTCAGCTCCTACAATGAGCAGTTCTTC. Its translation: CASSSTSGRFSSYNEQFF.

This clonotype was detected only a few times. The CDR3 here is CASSLGNMNTEAFF. In nucleotides, the CDR3 is TGTGCCAGCAGCTTAGGGAACATGAACACTGAAGCTTTCTTT. The chain employs TRBV7-6 and TRBJ1-1; D remains ambiguous. Germline CDR1 is SGHVS and CDR2 is FNYEAQ. The CDR3 contains 14 residues. V gave up 1 base and J gave up 0 bases, with 6 bases separating them.

The V and J genes are TRBV9 and TRBJ1-4; no definite D call. This CDR3 comprises 19 residues. V lost 0 bases and J 3 bases, leaving 21 bases between the germline ends. From germline, CDR1 is SGDLS and CDR2 YYNGEE. The CDR3 here is CASSVAMGNGLGANEKLFF. For the CDR3, the DNA is TGTGCCAGCAGCGTAGCTATGGGGAATGGCCTTGGTGCTAATGAAAAACTGTTTTTT.

The chain combines TRBV5-1 with TRBJ2-7; 11 bases map to TRBD2. The CDR3 sequence is 15 residues long. Germline trimming cut 2 bases from V and 3 bases from J; bases unmatched to any gene: 4. Germline-derived CDR1 and CDR2 are SGHRS and YFSETQ. CDR3 sequence reads: CASSLLAGENYEQYF. In DNA, the CDR3 is TGCGCCAGCAGCTTACTAGCGGGAGAAAACTACGAGCAGTACTTC.

The J gene is TRBJ2-1, the V gene TRBV4-3; 12 bases match TRBD2. CDR1 and CDR2 from the germline V gene are LGHNA and YSLEER. The CDR3 is 16 amino acids. The V gene end was trimmed by 4 bases and the J gene end by 4 bases; junction bases not matched to a gene: 5. The CDR3: CASSPRLAGEYNEQFF. In nucleotides, the CDR3 is TGCGCCAGCAGCCCTAGACTAGCGGGAGAGTACAATGAGCAGTTCTTC.

This clonotype was found many times. J is TRBJ2-1 and V is TRBV12-3 or TRBV12-4; 9 bases are shared with TRBD2. The CDR3 covers 15 residues. V was pared by 7 bases and J by 6 bases, with 10 bases of the junction left unmatched. CDR3 amino acids: CASIQLLAGTNEQFF. The CDR3 nucleotides are TGTGCCAGCATCCAGTTGCTAGCGGGAACCAATGAGCAGTTCTTC.

This clonotype was picked up a small number of times. The V and J genes are TRBV20-1 and TRBJ2-1; 8 nucleotides match TRBD2. The germline gives CDR1 DFQATT, CDR2 SNEGSKA (reference sequence). The V segment lost 0 bases and the J segment 7 bases; nucleotides outside the gene matches: 11. The length of the CDR3 is 16 residues. CDR3 nucleotide sequence: TGCAGTGCTAGAGACACTAGCGGTACCCTTGGGAATGAGCAGTTCTTC. This sequence encodes CSARDTSGTLGNEQFF.

In its sample, this clonotype was seen a few times. V usage is TRBV5-1 and J usage is TRBJ2-1; the match to TRBD2 covers 10 bases. Germline V gives CDR1 SGHRS, CDR2 YFSETQ. Losses at the gene ends were 0 bases for V and 7 bases for J; bases not matched to a gene: 4. This CDR3 comprises 15 residues. The CDR3 nucleotides are TGCGCCAGCAGCTTGGTATCTAGCGGGAGTAATGAGCAGTTCTTC. This gives the protein CASSLVSSGSNEQFF.

The chain employs TRBV30 and TRBJ2-2; possibly TRBD2 for D (6 bases). V lost 1 base and J 1 base, leaving 7 bases between the germline ends. The CDR3 length is 14 residues. Per the germline V gene, CDR1 is GTSNPN and CDR2 is SVGIG (reference sequence). As DNA, the CDR3 is TGTGCCTGGAGTGCCGGGGGGAACACCGGGGAGCTGTTTTTT. Translation gives CAWSAGGNTGELFF.

This clonotype was picked up many times. This rearrangement joins TRBV19 to TRBJ2-1; D is unresolved. Germline V gene lookup returns CDR1 LNHDA and CDR2 SQIVND (reference sequence). V was trimmed by 3 bases and J by 4 bases, leaving 13 bases between them. The length of the CDR3 is 15 residues. CDR3 nucleotides: TGTGCCAGTAGTATCCGACAACTGGGTTACAATGAGCAGTTCTTC. It specifies CASSIRQLGYNEQFF.

Only a few counts were recorded for this clonotype. The chain recombines TRBV7-2 with TRBJ2-1; 8 nucleotides match TRBD2. CDR1 SGHTA and CDR2 FQGNSA come from the germline V gene. V shed 1 base and J 9 bases; nucleotides not matched to a gene: 5. This CDR3 has 14 amino acids. The CDR3 sequence: CASSLGTSWAEQFF. The CDR3 DNA is TGTGCCAGCAGCTTAGGGACTAGCTGGGCTGAGCAGTTCTTC.

J is TRBJ2-1 and V is TRBV4-2, with no clear D. The germline gives CDR1 LGHNA, CDR2 YNFKEQ. Between the trimmed V and J ends, which lost 4 bases and 6 bases, there was a span of 19 bases. The CDR3 is made up of 16 amino acids. The CDR3 DNA sequence: TGTGCCAGCAGCCCCTCGGGTTGGACGGATCCCAATGAGCAGTTCTTC. This codes for CASSPSGWTDPNEQFF.